These 2 T cell receptor beta chains were all obtained from the same sample, sequenced in a study of early T cells in non-severe SARS-CoV-2 infection. TCRdb re-called the 5' RACE reads with MiXCR, one entry per CDR3 protein. Of approximately 32,000 distinct CDR3 sequences listed, roughly 4.5% were seen once; the top ten hold 5.5% to 6%. Input material: whole blood. All receptors derive from an adult who was a healthcare worker with PCR-confirmed SARS-CoV-2 infection or an uninfected control (not recorded which).

This clonotype was observed at least ten times. CDR3 protein: CATSSRRLNTEAFF. DNA for the CDR3: TGTGCCACCAGCAGTCGGCGGCTGAACACTGAAGCTTTCTTT. V usage is TRBV15 and J usage is TRBJ1-1; unclear D gene. CDR1 is LNHNV, CDR2 YYDKDF, per germline (reference sequence). Trimming removed 3 bases at V and 0 bases at J, with 8 bases between. The CDR3 sequence is 14 residues long.

At least ten counts were recorded for this clonotype. The rearrangement uses TRBV7-9 and TRBJ2-7; D gene ambiguous. V lost 1 base to trimming and J lost 7 bases, with 11 bases between them. Germline CDR1 and CDR2: SEHNR and FQNEAQ (reference sequence). This CDR3 has 13 residues. As DNA, the CDR3 is TGTGCCAGCAGCTTAGGCCCGTCTTGGGAGCAGTACTTC. It specifies CASSLGPSWEQYF. The whole variable domain, filled in from reference TRBV7-9 and TRBJ2-7, reads DTGVSQNPRHKITKRGQNVTFRCDPISEHNRLYWYRQTLGQGPEFLTYFQNEAQLEKSRLLSDRFSAERPKGSFSTLEIQRTEQGDSAMYLCASSLGPSWEQYFGPGTRLTVT.